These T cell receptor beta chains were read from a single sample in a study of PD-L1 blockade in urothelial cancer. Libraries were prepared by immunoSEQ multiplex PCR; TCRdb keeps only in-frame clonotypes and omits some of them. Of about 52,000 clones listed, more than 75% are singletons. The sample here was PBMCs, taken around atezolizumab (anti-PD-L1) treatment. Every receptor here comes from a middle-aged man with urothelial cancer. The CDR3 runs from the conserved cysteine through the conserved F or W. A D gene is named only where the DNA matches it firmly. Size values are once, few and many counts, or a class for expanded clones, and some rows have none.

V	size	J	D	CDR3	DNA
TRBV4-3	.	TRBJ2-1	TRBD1	CASSQDIPGQGYNNEQFF	TGCGCCAGCAGCCAAGATATACCCGGACAGGGCTATAACAATGAGCAGTTCTTC
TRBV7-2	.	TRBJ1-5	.	CASSRDRSGGQPQHF	TGTGCCAGCAGCCGCGACAGGTCGGGAGGCCAGCCCCAGCATTTT
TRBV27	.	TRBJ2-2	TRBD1	CASSTDRGGTGELFF	TGTGCCAGCAGTACCGACAGGGGTGGCACCGGGGAGCTGTTTTTT
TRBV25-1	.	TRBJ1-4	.	CASSARGATNEKLFF	TGTGCCAGCAGTGCCCGGGGAGCAACTAATGAAAAACTGTTTTTT
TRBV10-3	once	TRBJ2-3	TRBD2	CAISEREGLTDTQYF	TGTGCCATCAGTGAGCGGGAGGGTTTAACAGATACGCAGTATTTT
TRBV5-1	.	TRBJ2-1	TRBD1	CASSPTGGIGDEQFF	TGCGCCAGCAGCCCGACAGGGGGTATTGGCGATGAGCAGTTCTTC
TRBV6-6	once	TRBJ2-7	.	CASRARKDSPYEQYF	TGTGCCAGCAGGGCCCGGAAGGACAGCCCATATGAGCAGTACTTC
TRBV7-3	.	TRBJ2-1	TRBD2	CASSLEASGGGRPFF	TGTGCCAGCAGCCTAGAGGCTAGCGGGGGGGGTCGGCCGTTCTTC
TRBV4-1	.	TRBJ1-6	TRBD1	CASSQQDRVDSPLHF	TGCGCCAGCAGCCAACAGGACAGGGTAGATTCACCCCTCCACTTT
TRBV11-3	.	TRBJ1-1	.	CASSLGGGNTEAFF	TGTGCCAGCAGCTTGGGAGGGGGGAACACTGAAGCTTTCTTT
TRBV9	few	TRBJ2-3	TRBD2	CASSTRTSGRNTDTQYF	TGTGCCAGCAGCACCCGGACTAGCGGGAGGAACACAGATACGCAGTATTTT
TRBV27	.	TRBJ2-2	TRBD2	CASSLSGGRAAGELFF	TGTGCCAGCAGTTTATCGGGGGGGAGGGCCGCCGGGGAGCTGTTTTTT
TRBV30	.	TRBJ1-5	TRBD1	CAWRLQGGPNQPQHF	TGTGCCTGGAGGCTACAGGGGGGCCCCAATCAGCCCCAGCATTTT
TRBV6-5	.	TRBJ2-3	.	CASSYSSHLDTQYF	TGTGCCAGCAGTTACTCGTCCCACTTAGATACGCAGTATTTT